This T cell receptor beta chain is drawn from a study of beta chain features in type 1 diabetes. At the level of the study: Healthy donors and patients showed comparable age, gender and cell yields.

The CDR3 has 16 amino acids. Per germline, CDR1 LNHNV and CDR2 YYDKDF (reference sequence). J lost 6 bases, V lost 1 base, and 11 bases had no gene match. Since all of the isolated RNA was reverse transcribed, expressed TCRB transcripts were what got sequenced. This table comes from immunoSEQ multiplex PCR, and its TCRdb copy is limited to in-frame clones, with some not included. The table lists 900,000 or so clones, 17% of them singletons. This clone occurred a few times. The rearrangement links TRBV15 to TRBJ2-7; TRBD2 agrees at 8 bases. The sample taken for sequencing was naive CD4+ T cells from blood. This TCR was sampled from a young woman in good health. The CDR3 DNA follows: TGTGCCACCAGCAGAGCGACGGGAGGGCCAATAAGCGAGCAGTACTTC. Translation gives CATSRATGGPISEQYF.